This is a list of T cell receptor beta chains from one sample in a study of blood T cells in healthy people across ages. TCRdb reprocessed the 5' RACE reads with MiXCR, giving one entry per CDR3 protein. In the table there are roughly 1,300,000 distinct CDR3 sequences, approximately 59% of which are singletons. Input material: blood. The receptor set was obtained from a young man in good health. The CDR3 runs from the conserved cysteine through the conserved F or W. Fields, in order: V gene, CDR3 protein.

>TRBV29-1
CSVGRGQTEQFF
>TRBV15
CATSRVGVGFSYGYTF
>TRBV2
CASSELVVRYEQYF
>TRBV5-6
CASSFGVGTMGKLFF
>TRBV20-1
CSAQAGAQETQYF
>TRBV29-1
CSARTDQETQYF
>TRBV12-3/TRBV12-4
CASSQGGVRTNEKLFF
>TRBV5-1
CASTDGTDTQYF
>TRBV20-1
CSARDSDRGPNQPQHF
>TRBV11-2
CASSLGNNQPQHF
>TRBV29-1
CSVDLSGDSNEKLFF
>TRBV11-2
CASSLDLGSGLHYEQYF
>TRBV5-1
CASRPQGAAEKLFF
>TRBV20-1
CSFDRGSYEQYF
>TRBV2
CASDRRDGYTF
>TRBV4-1
CASSQSRQQFF
>TRBV7-2
CASSFGGPQETQYF
>TRBV7-2
CASSSRLAGGTYNEQYF
>TRBV6-2/TRBV6-3
CASSYSTGTGMYEQYF
>TRBV12-3/TRBV12-4
CASSFWLAGVQEQFF
>TRBV7-9
CASSLGEGRRLYEQYF
>TRBV6-5
CASSYDSPSSYNEQFF
>TRBV29-1
CSVENVRDRGEYNEQFF
>TRBV20-1
CSAPSVPAELYNEQFF
>TRBV20-1
CSARTGLNNYGYTF
>TRBV10-3
CAISEPRDRGLNYTF
>TRBV2
CASSEAPSGPSSYEQYF
>TRBV7-8
CASSLVAGRAFF
>TRBV4-1
CASRLAAYYNEQYF
>TRBV7-2
CASSSPGETSTDTQYF
>TRBV11-2
CASSPRGGLAGGVNIQYF
>TRBV6-5
CASSRTSGEQYF
>TRBV11-2
CASSLGGLAGEEQFF
>TRBV9
CASSGPRGGSSSYEQYF
>TRBV15
CATSRESGQDIQYF
>TRBV12-3/TRBV12-4
CASNLGGLQETQYF
>TRBV6-4
CASSDSRGTPQHF
>TRBV10-3
CAISTPTSRGGETQYF
>TRBV10-3
CAIARDVSYEQYF
>TRBV7-6
CASSLVRGARDTQYF
>TRBV7-9
CASSVIDGGQETQYF
>TRBV20-1
CSAYPWDRGQETQYF
>TRBV25-1
CASSINTGEAYTF
>TRBV7-2
CASSRRTSKNIQYF
>TRBV5-1
CASNPYSTYNEQFF
>TRBV6-2/TRBV6-3
CASSYLPEQETQYF
>TRBV2
CASSDLATDTQYF
>TRBV15
CATSRSYTSGSNEQYF
>TRBV29-1
CSHSSGAAQETQYF
>TRBV3-1
CASSRSASSYNSPLHF
>TRBV29-1
CSVDGLGEREETQYF
>TRBV20-1
CSATGAGDTQYF